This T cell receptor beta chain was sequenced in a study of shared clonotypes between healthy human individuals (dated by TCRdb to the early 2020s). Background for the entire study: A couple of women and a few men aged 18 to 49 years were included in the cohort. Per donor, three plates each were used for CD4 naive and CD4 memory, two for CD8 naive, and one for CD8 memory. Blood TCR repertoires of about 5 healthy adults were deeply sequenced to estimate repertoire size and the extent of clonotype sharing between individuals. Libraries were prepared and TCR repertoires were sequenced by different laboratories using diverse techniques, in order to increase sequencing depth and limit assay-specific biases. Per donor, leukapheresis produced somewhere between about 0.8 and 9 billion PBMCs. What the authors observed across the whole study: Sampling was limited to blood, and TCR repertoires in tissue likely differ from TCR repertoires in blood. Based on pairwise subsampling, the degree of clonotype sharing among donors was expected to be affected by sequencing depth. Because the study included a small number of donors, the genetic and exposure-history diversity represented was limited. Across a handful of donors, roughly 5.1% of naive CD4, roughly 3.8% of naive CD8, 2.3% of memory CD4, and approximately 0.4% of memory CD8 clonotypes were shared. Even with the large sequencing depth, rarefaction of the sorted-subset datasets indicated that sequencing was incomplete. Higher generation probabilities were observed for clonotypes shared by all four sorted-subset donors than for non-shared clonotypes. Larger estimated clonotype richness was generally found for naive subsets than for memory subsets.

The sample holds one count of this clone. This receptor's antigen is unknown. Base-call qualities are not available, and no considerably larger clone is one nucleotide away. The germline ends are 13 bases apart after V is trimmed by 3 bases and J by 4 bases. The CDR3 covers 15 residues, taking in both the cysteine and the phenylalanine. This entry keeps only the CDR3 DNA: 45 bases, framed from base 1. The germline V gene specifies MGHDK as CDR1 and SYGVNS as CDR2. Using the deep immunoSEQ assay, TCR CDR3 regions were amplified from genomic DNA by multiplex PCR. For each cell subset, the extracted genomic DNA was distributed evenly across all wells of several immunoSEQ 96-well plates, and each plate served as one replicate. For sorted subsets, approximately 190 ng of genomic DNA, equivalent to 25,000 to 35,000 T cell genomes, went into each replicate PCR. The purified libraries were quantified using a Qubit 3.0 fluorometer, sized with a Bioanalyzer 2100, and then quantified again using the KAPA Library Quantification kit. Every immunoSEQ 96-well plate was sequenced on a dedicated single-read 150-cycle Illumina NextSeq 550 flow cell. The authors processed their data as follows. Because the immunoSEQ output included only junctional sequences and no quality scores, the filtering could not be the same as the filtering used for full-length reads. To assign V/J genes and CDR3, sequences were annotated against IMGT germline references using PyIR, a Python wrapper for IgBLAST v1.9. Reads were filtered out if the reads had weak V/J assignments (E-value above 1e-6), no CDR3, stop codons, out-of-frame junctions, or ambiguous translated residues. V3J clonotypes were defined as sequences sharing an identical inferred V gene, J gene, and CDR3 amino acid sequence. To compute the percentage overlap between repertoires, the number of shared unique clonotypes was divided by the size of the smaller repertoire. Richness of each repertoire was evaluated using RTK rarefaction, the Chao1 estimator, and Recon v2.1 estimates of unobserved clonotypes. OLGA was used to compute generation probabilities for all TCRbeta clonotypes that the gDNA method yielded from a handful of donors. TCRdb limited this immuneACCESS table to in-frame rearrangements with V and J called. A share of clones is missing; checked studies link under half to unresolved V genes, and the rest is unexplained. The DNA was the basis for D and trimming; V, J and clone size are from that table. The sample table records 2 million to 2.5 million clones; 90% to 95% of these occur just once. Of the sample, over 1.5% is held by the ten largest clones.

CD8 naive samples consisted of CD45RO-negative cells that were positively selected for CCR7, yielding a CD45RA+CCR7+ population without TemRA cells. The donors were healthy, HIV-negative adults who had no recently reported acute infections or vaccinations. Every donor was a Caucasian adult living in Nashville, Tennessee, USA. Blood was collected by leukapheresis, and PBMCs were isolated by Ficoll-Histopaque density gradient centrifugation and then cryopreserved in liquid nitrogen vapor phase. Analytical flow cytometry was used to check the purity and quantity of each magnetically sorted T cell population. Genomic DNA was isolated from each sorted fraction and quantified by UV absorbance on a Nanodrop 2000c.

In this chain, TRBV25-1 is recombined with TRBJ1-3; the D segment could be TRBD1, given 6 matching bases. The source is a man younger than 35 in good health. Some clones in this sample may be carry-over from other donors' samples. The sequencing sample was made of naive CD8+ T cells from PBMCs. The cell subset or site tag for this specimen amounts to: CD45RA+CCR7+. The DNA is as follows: TGTGCCAGCAGTGAGGGGGGCGTCTCGGGAAACACCATATATTTT. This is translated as CASSEGGVSGNTIYF.